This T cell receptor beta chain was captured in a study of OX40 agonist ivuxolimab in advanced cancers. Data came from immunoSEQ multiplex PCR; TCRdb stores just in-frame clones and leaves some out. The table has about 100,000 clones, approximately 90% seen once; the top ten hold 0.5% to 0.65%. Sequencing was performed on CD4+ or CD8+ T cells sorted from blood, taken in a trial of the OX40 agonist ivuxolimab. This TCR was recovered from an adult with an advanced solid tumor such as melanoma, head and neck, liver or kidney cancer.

CDR3 DNA: TGTGCCAGCAGTGAAAGGGGACAGAGCTACGAGCAGTACTTC. Encoded protein: CASSERGQSYEQYF. V usage is TRBV2 and J usage is TRBJ2-7, with 7 nucleotides matching TRBD1. The V segment lost 2 bases and the J segment 3 bases; nucleotides outside the gene matches: 4. The germline V gene encodes CDR1 SNHLY and CDR2 FYNNEI. CDR3 length equals 14 residues.